This TCR beta chain is drawn from a study of cytomegalovirus exposure and HLA in healthy donors. Study-wide points: According to an earlier analysis, most TCR beta V segments yielded productive rearrangements about 90% or about 30% of the time. Some TCR beta chains (roughly 150 of them) were listed as cytomegalovirus-associated.

Germline CDR1 and CDR2: MGHRA and YSYEKL. V was trimmed by 1 base and J by 4 bases, leaving 17 bases between them. CDR3 length: 16 amino acids. Primers: 60 Vbeta forward and 13 Jbeta reverse. Sequencing used immunoSEQ multiplex PCR; TCRdb keeps in-frame clones, though not all of them. The sample has about 150,000 clones; 75% to 85% are singletons. The table lists this clone with a count of one. Its cognate antigen is unknown. Sequencing input: PBMCs. The receptor was derived from a human donor in good health. This chain uses TRBV4-1 with TRBJ2-7; D is perhaps TRBD2 (6 bases). CDR3 nucleotides: TGCGCCAGCAGCCAAGGTCGGGAGACAGCACCATACGAGCAGTACTTC. Its translation is CASSQGRETAPYEQYF.